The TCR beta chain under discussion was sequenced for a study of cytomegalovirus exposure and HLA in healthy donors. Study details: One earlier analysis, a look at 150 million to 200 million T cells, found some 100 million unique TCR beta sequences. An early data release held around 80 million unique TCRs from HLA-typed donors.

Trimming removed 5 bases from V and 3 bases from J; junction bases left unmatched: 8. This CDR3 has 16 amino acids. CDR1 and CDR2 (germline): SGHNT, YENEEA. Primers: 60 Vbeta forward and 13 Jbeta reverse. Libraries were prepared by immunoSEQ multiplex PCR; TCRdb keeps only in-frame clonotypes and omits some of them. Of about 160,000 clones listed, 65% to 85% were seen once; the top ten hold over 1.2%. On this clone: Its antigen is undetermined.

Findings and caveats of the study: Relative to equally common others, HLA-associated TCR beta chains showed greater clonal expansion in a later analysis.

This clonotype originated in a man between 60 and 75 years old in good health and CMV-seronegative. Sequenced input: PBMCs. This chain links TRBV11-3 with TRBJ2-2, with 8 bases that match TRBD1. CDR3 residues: CASSPGQGAYTGELFF. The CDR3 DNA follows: TGTGCCAGCAGCCCTGGGCAGGGGGCGTACACCGGGGAGCTGTTTTTT.